The clone carrying this T cell receptor beta chain came up many times. The CDR3 is made up of 15 amino acids. Trimming cost V 5 bases and J 4 bases; bases outside gene matches: 4. These data come from a study of neurological immune-mediated disorders. Synthesis of cDNA was accomplished via 5'RACE employing 10-nucleotide random UMIs. Every sequencing run produced over 200 million TCR-beta sequences that came from 15-18 subjects. Via MiXCR, TCRdb re-called the 5' RACE reads, giving one row per CDR3 protein. This table holds tens of thousands of distinct CDR3 sequences, roughly 15% found once. The genes are TRBV12-3 or TRBV12-4 and TRBJ2-6; 8 positions match TRBD1. The origin of this receptor is a man between 65 and 85 years old in good health. The sequenced sample consisted of PBMCs. Here the CDR3 DNA reads TGTGCCAGCAGTCAGACAGGGGCCGGGGCCAACGTCCTGACTTTC. It yields the protein CASSQTGAGANVLTF.